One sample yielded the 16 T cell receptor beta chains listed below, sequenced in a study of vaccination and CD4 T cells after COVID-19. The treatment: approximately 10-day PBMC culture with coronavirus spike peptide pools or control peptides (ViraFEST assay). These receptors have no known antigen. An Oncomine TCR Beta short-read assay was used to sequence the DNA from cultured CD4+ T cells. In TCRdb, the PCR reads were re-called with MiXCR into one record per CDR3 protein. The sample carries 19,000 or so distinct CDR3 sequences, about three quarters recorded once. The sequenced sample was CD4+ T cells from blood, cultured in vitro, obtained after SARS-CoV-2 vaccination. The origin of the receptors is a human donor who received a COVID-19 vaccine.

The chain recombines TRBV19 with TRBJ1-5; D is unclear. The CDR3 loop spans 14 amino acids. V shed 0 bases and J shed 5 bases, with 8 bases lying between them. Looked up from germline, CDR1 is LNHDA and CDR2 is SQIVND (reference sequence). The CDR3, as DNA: TGTGCCAGTAGTATAGATATATTCGATCAGCCCCAGCATTTT. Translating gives CASSIDIFDQPQHF. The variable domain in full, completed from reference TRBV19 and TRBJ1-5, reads DGGITQSPKYLFRKEGQNVTLSCEQNLNHDAMYWYRQDPGQGLRLIYYSQIVNDFQKGDIAEGYSVSREKKESFPLTVTSAQKNPTAFYLCASSIDIFDQPQHFGDGTRLSIL.

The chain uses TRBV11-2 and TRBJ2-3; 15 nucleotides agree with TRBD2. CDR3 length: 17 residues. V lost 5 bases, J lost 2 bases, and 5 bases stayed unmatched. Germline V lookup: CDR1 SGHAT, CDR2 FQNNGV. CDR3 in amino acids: CASSLRTSGGATDTQYF. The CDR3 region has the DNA TGTGCCAGCAGCCTAAGGACTAGCGGGGGGGCCACAGATACGCAGTATTTT.

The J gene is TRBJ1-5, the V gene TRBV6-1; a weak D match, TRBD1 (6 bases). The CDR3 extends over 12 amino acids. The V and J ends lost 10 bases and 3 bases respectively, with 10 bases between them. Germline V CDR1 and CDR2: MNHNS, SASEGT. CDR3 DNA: TGTGCCACCAGGGGATTCAATCAGCCCCAGCATTTT. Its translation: CATRGFNQPQHF.

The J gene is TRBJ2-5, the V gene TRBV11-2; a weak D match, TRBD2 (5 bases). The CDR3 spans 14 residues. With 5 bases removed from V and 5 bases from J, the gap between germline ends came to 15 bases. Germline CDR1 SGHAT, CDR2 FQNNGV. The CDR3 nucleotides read TGTGCCAGCAGCACAATACTAGTAAAGGAGACCCAGTACTTC. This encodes CASSTILVKETQYF.

CDR3 sequence: CATSRDRGNQPQHF. CDR3 in DNA: TGTGCCACCAGCAGAGATCGGGGTAATCAGCCCCAGCATTTT. The chain has TRBV15 and TRBJ1-5; D is uncertain. V was clipped by 0 bases and J by 4 bases, with 7 bases between them. The germline V gene has CDR1 LNHNV and CDR2 YYDKDF (reference sequence). CDR3 size: 14 residues.

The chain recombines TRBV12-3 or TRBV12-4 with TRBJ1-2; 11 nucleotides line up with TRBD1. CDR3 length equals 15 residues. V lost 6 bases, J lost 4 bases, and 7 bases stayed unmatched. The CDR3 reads CASSPTGQGGYGYTF. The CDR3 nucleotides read TGTGCCAGCAGCCCTACGGGACAGGGGGGCTATGGCTACACCTTC.

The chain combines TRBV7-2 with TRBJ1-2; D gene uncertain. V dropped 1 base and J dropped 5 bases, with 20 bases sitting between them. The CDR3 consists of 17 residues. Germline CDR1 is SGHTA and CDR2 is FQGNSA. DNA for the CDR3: TGTGCCAGCAGCTTAGTGGTTGGCAGAGACCTCTATTATGGCTACACCTTC. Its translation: CASSLVVGRDLYYGYTF.

Here the CDR3 reads CASGFEGPNYGYTF. CDR3 DNA sequence: TGTGCTAGTGGTTTCGAAGGGCCAAACTATGGCTACACCTTC. The chain joins TRBV12-5 to TRBJ1-2; D gene uncertain. Looked up from germline, CDR1 is LGHNT and CDR2 is FRNRAP. V gave up 3 bases and J gave up 2 bases, with 10 bases separating them. The CDR3 has 14 residues.

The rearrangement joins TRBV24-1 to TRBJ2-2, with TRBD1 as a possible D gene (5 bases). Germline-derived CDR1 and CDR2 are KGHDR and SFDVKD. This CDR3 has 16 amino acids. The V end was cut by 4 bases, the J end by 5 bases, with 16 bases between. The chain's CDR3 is CATSERSGIGTGELFF. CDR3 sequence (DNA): TGTGCCACCAGTGAACGGTCAGGGATTGGGACCGGGGAGCTGTTTTTT.

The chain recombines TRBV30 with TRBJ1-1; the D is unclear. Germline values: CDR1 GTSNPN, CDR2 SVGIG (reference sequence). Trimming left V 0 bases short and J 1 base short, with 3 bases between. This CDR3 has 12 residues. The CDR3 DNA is TGTGCCTGGAGTGTCAGGAACACTGAAGCTTTCTTT. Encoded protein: CAWSVRNTEAFF.

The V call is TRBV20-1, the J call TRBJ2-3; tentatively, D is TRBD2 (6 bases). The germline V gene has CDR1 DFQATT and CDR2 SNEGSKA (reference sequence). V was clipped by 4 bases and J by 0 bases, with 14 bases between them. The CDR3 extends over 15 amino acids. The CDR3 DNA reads TGCAGTGCTACCGTGGGGGGTTTCAGCACAGATACGCAGTATTTT. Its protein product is CSATVGGFSTDTQYF.

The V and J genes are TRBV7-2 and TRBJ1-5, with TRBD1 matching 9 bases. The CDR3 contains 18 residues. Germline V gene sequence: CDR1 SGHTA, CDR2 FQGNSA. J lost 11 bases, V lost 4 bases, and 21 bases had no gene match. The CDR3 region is CASSSFKGQGSYFGAQHF. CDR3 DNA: TGTGCCAGCAGCTCCTTTAAGGGACAGGGCTCCTACTTTGGGGCCCAGCATTTT.

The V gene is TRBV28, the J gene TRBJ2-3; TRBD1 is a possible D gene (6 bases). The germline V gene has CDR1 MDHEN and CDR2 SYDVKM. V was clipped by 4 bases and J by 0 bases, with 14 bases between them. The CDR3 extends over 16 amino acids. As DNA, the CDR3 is TGTGCCAGCAGTTCCTCTAGCAGGGGAAGCACAGATACGCAGTATTTT. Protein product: CASSSSSRGSTDTQYF.

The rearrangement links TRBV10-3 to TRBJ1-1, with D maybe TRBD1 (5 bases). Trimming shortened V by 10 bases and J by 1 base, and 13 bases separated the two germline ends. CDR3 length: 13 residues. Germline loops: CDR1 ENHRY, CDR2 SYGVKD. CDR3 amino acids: CATTVGGNTEAFF. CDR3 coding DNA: TGTGCCACGACGGTCGGGGGGAACACTGAAGCTTTCTTT.

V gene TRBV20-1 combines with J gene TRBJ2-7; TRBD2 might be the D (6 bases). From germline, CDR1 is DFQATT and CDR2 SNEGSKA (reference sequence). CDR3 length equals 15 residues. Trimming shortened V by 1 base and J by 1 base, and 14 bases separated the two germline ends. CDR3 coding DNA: TGCAGTGCTAGAGGCAAGGTCGGGGGATCCTACGAGCAGTACTTC. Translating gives CSARGKVGGSYEQYF.

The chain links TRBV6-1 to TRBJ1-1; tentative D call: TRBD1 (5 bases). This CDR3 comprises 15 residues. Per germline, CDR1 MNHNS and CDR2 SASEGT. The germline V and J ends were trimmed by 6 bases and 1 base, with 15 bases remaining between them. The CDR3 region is CASRLGQGRNTEAFF. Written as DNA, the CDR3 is TGTGCCAGCAGACTAGGACAAGGGAGGAACACTGAAGCTTTCTTT.